This is a list of T cell receptor beta chains from one sample in a study of blood T cell repertoires in COVID-19. Repertoires were generated with immunoSEQ multiplex PCR, while TCRdb's copy carries only in-frame clones and drops some. Found here are about 440,000 clones, 70% to 90% of them singletons; the top ten hold roughly 1.8%. Sequenced sample: PBMCs or T cells enriched from blood (not recorded which). These receptors were taken from a woman aged 18-35 years with acute COVID-19. The conserved cysteine and the conserved F or W are not part of the CDR3 here.

TRBJ2-7	TRBV27	ASSLSAGMVYEQY
TRBJ2-7	TRBV5-6	ASSLVKRTGAYEQY
TRBJ2-1	TRBV10-3	AIRDREEQF
TRBJ1-1	TRBV7-9	ASSFAANTEAF
TRBJ2-4	TRBV29-1	SVEDRAKNIQY
TRBJ2-7	TRBV7-6	ASSLFDRASYEQY
TRBJ1-1	TRBV2	ASSATLQGMNTEAF
TRBJ2-1	TRBV7-2	ASSGTGGSEQF
TRBJ2-3	TRBV30	AWSPSPTSGIPSHTDTQY
TRBJ2-3	TRBV9	ASSVAPGTVSTDTQY
TRBJ2-1	TRBV6-5	ASSYRRVAGGGEQF
TRBJ1-4	TRBV2	ASSAPSSGHNEKLF
TRBJ2-7	TRBV10-3	AISEGTGGREQY
TRBJ2-3	TRBV7-2	ASSPTVASTDTQY
TRBJ1-5	TRBV19	ASSRPTGGNIQPQH